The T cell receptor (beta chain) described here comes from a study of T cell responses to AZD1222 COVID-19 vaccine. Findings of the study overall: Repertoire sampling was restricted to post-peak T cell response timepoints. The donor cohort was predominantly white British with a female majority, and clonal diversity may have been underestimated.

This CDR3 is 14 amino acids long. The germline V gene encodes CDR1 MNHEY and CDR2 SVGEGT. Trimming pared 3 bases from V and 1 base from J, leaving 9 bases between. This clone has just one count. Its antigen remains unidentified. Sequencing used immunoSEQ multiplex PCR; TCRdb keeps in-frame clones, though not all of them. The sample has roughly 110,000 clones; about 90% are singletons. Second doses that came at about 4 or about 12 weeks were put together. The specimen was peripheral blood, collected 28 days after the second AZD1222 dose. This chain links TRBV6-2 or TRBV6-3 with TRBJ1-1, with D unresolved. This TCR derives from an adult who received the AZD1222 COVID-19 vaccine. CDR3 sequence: CASSYSDTNTEAFF. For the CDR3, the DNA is TGTGCCAGCAGTTATTCCGACACGAACACTGAAGCTTTCTTT.